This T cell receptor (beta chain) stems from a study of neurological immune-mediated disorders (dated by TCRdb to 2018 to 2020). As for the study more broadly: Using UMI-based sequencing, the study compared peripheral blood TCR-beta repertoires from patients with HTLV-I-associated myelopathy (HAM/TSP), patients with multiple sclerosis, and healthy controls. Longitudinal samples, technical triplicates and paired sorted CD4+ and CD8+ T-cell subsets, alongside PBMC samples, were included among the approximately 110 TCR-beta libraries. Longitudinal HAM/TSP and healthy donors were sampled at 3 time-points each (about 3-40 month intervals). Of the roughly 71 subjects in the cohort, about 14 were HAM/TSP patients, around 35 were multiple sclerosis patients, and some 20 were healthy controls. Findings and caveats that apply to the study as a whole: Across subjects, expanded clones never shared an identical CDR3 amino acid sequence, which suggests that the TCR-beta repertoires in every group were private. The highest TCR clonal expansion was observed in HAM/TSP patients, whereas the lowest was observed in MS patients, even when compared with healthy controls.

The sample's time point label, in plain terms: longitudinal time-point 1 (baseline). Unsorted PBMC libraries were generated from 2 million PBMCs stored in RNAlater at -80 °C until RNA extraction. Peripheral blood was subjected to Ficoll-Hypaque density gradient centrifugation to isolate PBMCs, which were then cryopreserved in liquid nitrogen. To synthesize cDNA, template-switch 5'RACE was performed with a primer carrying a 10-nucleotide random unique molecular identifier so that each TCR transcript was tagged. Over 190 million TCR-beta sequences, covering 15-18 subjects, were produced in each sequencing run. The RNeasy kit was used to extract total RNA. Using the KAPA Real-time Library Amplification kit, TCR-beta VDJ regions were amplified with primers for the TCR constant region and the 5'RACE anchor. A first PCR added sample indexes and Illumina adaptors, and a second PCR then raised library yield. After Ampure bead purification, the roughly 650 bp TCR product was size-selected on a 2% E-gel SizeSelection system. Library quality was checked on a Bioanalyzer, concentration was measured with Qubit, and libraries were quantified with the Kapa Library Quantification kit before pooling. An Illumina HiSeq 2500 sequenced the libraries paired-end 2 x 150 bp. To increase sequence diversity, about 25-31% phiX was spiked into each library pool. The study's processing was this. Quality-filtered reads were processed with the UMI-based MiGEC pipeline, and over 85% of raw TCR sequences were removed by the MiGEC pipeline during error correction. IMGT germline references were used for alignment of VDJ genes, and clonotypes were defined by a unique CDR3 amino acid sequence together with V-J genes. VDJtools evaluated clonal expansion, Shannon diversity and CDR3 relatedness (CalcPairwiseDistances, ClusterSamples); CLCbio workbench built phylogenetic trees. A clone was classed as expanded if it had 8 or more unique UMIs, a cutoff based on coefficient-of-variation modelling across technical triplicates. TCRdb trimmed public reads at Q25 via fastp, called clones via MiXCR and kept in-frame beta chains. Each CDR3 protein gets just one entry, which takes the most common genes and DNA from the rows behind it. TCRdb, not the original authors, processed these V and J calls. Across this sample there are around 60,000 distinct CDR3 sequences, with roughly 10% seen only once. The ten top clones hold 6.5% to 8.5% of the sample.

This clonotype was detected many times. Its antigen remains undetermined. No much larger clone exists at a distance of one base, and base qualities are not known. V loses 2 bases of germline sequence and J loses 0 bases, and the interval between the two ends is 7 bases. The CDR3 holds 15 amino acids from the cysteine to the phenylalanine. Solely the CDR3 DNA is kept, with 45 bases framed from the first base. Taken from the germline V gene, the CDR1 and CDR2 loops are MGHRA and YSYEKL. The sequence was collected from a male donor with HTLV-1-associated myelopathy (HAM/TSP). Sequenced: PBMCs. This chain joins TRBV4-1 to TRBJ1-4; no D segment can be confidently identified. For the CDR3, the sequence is CASSQPGATNEKLFF. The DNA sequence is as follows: TGCGCCAGCAGCCAACCAGGAGCAACTAATGAAAAACTGTTTTTT.